This TCR beta chain was sequenced in a study of OX40 agonist ivuxolimab in advanced cancers. Study background: Males comprised 82.7% of the group, whose mean age was around 62 years (range roughly 20 to 90). Study observations and caveats: On average, CD8+ T cells had more expanded clones than CD4+. Also present in some nonresponders was a low level of normalized T-cell clonal expansion.

The CDR3 runs 15 residues. Losses at the gene ends were 5 bases for V and 5 bases for J; bases not matched to a gene: 6. Germline loops: CDR1 SGHVS, CDR2 FNYEAQ. Details on this clone: Its antigen is unknown.

The table came from immunoSEQ multiplex PCR; TCRdb's copy has only in-frame clones and leaves some out. The sample contains 71,000 or so clones, approximately 86% of which appear only once. Sequencing was performed on CD4+ or CD8+ T cells sorted from blood, taken in a trial of the OX40 agonist ivuxolimab. This TCR was sampled from an adult with an advanced solid tumor such as melanoma, head and neck, liver or kidney cancer. The J gene is TRBJ2-1, the V gene TRBV7-6, with TRBD1 matching over 10 bases. Here the CDR3 reads CASSPGTGANNEQFF. The CDR3 region has the DNA TGTGCCAGCAGCCCAGGGACAGGGGCAAACAATGAGCAGTTCTTC.